This T cell receptor beta chain was captured by sequencing in a study of shared clonotypes between healthy human individuals. Between the trimmed V and J ends, which lost 6 bases and 8 bases, there was a span of 8 bases. This CDR3 has 10 amino acids. CDR1 is DFQATT, CDR2 SNEGSKA, per germline (reference sequence). TCRdb's table, derived via immunoSEQ multiplex PCR, lists solely in-frame clones and lacks some. The repertoire holds over a million clones, with about 75% as singletons. The sequence came from a man aged 18-30 years in good health. V usage is TRBV20-1 and J usage is TRBJ2-1; D call uncertain. Sequencing was performed on memory CD4+ T cells sorted from blood. Subset denoted: CD45RA-negative fraction. DNA for the CDR3: TGCAGTGCCCAACCCCATGAGCAGTTCTTC. Its translation is CSAQPHEQFF.